This T cell receptor beta chain was captured by sequencing in a study of blood T cell repertoires in COVID-19. Produced via immunoSEQ multiplex PCR; TCRdb's table is partial and in-frame only. Altogether hundreds of thousands of clones are present, roughly 91% being singletons, with the ten largest covering 2.5% to 3.5%. V was clipped by 6 bases and J by 4 bases; unmatched bases: 1. In germline, CDR1 is WNHNN, CDR2 SYGVQD (reference sequence). The CDR3 contains 13 residues. The specimen was PBMCs or T cells enriched from blood (not recorded which). This clonotype originated in a woman aged 45-65 years who had been exposed to COVID-19. The chain recombines TRBV10-1 with TRBJ1-5; 9 bases are a match to TRBD1. CDR3 DNA sequence: TGCGCCAGCAGACAGGGGGCGAATCAGCCCCAGCATTTT. Its protein is CASRQGANQPQHF.